The rows below give T cell receptor beta chains drawn from one sample of a study of glioma-infiltrating T cells. One entry per CDR3 protein, called by TCRdb with MiXCR from the multiplex PCR reads. This sample has about 180,000 distinct CDR3 sequences; more than 35% occur once, and the top ten carry around 5.3%. The sequencing sample was made of glioma tissue, nonneoplastic brain tissue, or PBMCs (not recorded which). The receptors were gathered from a human donor with low-grade glioma or glioblastoma, undergoing nonglioma brain surgery, or in good health (not recorded which). CDR3s include the opening cysteine and the closing phenylalanine or tryptophan. Fields, in order: D gene, J gene, clone size, V gene, CDR3 protein, CDR3 DNA. A D gene is named only where the DNA matches it firmly. The size entry is marked missing in some rows and otherwise reads once, few, many or a size class.

d_gene: .
j_gene: TRBJ2-1
abundance: few
v_gene: TRBV2
CDR3aa: CASSEPQRPFF
CDR3nt: TGTGCCAGCAGTGAACCACAGCGCCCGTTCTTC

d_gene: .
j_gene: TRBJ2-6
abundance: .
v_gene: TRBV28
CDR3aa: CASSLVGLSNPGGANVLTF
CDR3nt: TGTGCCAGCAGTTTGGTGGGACTCTCGAACCCTGGTGGGGCCAACGTCCTGACTTTC

d_gene: .
j_gene: TRBJ2-3
abundance: .
v_gene: TRBV6-2/TRBV6-3
CDR3aa: CASSQPGRSKDTQYF
CDR3nt: TGTGCCAGCAGCCAACCAGGGAGAAGCAAAGATACGCAGTATTTT

d_gene: .
j_gene: TRBJ1-1
abundance: many
v_gene: TRBV28
CDR3aa: CASSSRQYYMNTEAFF
CDR3nt: TGTGCCAGCAGTTCAAGACAGTATTACATGAACACTGAAGCTTTCTTT

d_gene: .
j_gene: TRBJ2-1
abundance: many
v_gene: TRBV20-1
CDR3aa: CSADSSSYNEQFF
CDR3nt: TGCAGTGCCGATAGTAGCTCCTACAATGAGCAGTTCTTC

d_gene: .
j_gene: TRBJ2-7
abundance: .
v_gene: TRBV6-2/TRBV6-3
CDR3aa: CASRYLEGITNSEQYF
CDR3nt: TGTGCCAGCAGGTATCTAGAGGGAATCACCAACTCCGAGCAGTACTTC

d_gene: .
j_gene: TRBJ2-1
abundance: .
v_gene: TRBV7-9
CDR3aa: CASSRYSGSRNEQFF
CDR3nt: TGTGCCAGCAGCCGTTACTCCGGGAGCCGTAATGAGCAGTTCTTC

d_gene: .
j_gene: TRBJ1-5
abundance: .
v_gene: TRBV6-1
CDR3aa: CASSSPGVNQPQHF
CDR3nt: TGTGCCAGCAGCAGTCCTGGAGTCAATCAGCCCCAGCATTTT

d_gene: .
j_gene: TRBJ1-1
abundance: few
v_gene: TRBV29-1
CDR3aa: CSVGDTEAFF
CDR3nt: TGCAGCGTAGGGGACACTGAAGCTTTCTTT

d_gene: TRBD2
j_gene: TRBJ2-7
abundance: .
v_gene: TRBV7-9
CDR3aa: CASSLLTSGSPRISYEQYF
CDR3nt: TGTGCCAGCAGCTTATTGACTAGCGGTAGTCCCCGGATTTCCTACGAGCAGTACTTC

d_gene: TRBD2
j_gene: TRBJ2-3
abundance: .
v_gene: TRBV5-1
CDR3aa: CASSRLAEGTDTQYF
CDR3nt: TGCGCCAGCAGCCGACTAGCGGAAGGGACAGATACGCAGTATTTT

d_gene: TRBD2
j_gene: TRBJ2-1
abundance: .
v_gene: TRBV25-1
CDR3aa: CASSAIFGGTSGNRVNNEQFF
CDR3nt: TGTGCCAGCAGTGCTATCTTCGGGGGAACTAGCGGGAACCGCGTTAACAATGAGCAGTTCTTC

d_gene: .
j_gene: TRBJ2-7
abundance: .
v_gene: TRBV2
CDR3aa: CASSVGSSGNEQYF
CDR3nt: TGTGCCAGCAGTGTCGGGAGTTCGGGGAACGAGCAGTACTTC

d_gene: .
j_gene: TRBJ1-1
abundance: .
v_gene: TRBV29-1
CDR3aa: CSVGSGAGTEAFF
CDR3nt: TGCAGCGTTGGGTCAGGGGCCGGCACTGAAGCTTTCTTT

d_gene: .
j_gene: TRBJ2-5
abundance: .
v_gene: TRBV19
CDR3aa: CASSIQGEETQYF
CDR3nt: TGTGCCAGTAGTATACAAGGAGAGGAGACCCAGTACTTC

d_gene: .
j_gene: TRBJ2-1
abundance: many
v_gene: TRBV20-1
CDR3aa: CSARGRYNEQFF
CDR3nt: TGCAGTGCTAGGGGGCGATACAATGAGCAGTTCTTC

d_gene: TRBD2
j_gene: TRBJ2-7
abundance: many
v_gene: TRBV6-1
CDR3aa: CASSLGLAGLIYEQYF
CDR3nt: TGTGCCAGCAGTTTGGGACTAGCGGGCCTGATCTACGAGCAGTACTTC

d_gene: .
j_gene: TRBJ2-7
abundance: many
v_gene: TRBV20-1
CDR3aa: CSARDFDSSYEQYF
CDR3nt: TGCAGTGCTAGAGACTTTGACAGCTCCTACGAGCAGTACTTC

d_gene: TRBD2
j_gene: TRBJ2-3
abundance: many
v_gene: TRBV7-9
CDR3aa: CASSRAASGRARDTQYF
CDR3nt: TGTGCCAGCAGCCGTGCGGCTAGCGGGAGGGCCCGAGATACGCAGTATTTT

d_gene: .
j_gene: TRBJ2-1
abundance: .
v_gene: TRBV28
CDR3aa: CASSFNQGVGNEQFF
CDR3nt: TGTGCCAGCAGTTTTAACCAGGGAGTGGGCAATGAGCAGTTCTTC

d_gene: TRBD1
j_gene: TRBJ1-6
abundance: .
v_gene: TRBV9
CDR3aa: CASSESGTGASPLHF
CDR3nt: TGTGCCAGCAGCGAGTCCGGGACAGGGGCTTCACCCCTCCACTTT

d_gene: TRBD2
j_gene: TRBJ2-3
abundance: .
v_gene: TRBV28
CDR3aa: CASTVPGLAGAGTDTQYF
CDR3nt: TGTGCCAGCACCGTCCCCGGACTAGCGGGAGCAGGCACAGATACGCAGTATTTT

d_gene: .
j_gene: TRBJ2-1
abundance: many
v_gene: TRBV7-2
CDR3aa: CASSLRELRGEQFF
CDR3nt: TGTGCCAGCAGCTTAAGAGAACTACGGGGTGAGCAGTTCTTC

d_gene: .
j_gene: TRBJ2-5
abundance: many
v_gene: TRBV11-2
CDR3aa: CASSRAGPQETQYF
CDR3nt: TGTGCCAGCAGCAGAGCGGGTCCCCAAGAGACCCAGTACTTC

d_gene: TRBD2
j_gene: TRBJ2-1
abundance: .
v_gene: TRBV5-1
CDR3aa: CASSGLAGSVHNEQFF
CDR3nt: TGCGCCAGCAGTGGACTAGCGGGATCGGTCCACAATGAGCAGTTCTTC

d_gene: .
j_gene: TRBJ2-1
abundance: .
v_gene: TRBV20-1
CDR3aa: CSAGYHSSSYNEQFF
CDR3nt: TGCAGTGCTGGATACCACAGTAGCTCCTACAATGAGCAGTTCTTC

d_gene: TRBD2
j_gene: TRBJ2-1
abundance: few
v_gene: TRBV5-1
CDR3aa: CASSLFGEGNEQFF
CDR3nt: TGCGCCAGCAGCTTGTTCGGGGAGGGCAATGAGCAGTTCTTC

d_gene: TRBD2
j_gene: TRBJ2-1
abundance: many
v_gene: TRBV12-3/TRBV12-4
CDR3aa: CASSLVGLADNEQFF
CDR3nt: TGTGCCAGCAGTTTAGTGGGACTAGCGGACAATGAGCAGTTCTTC

d_gene: .
j_gene: TRBJ1-2
abundance: many
v_gene: TRBV19
CDR3aa: CASRVGYGYTF
CDR3nt: TGTGCCAGTAGAGTTGGCTATGGCTACACCTTC

d_gene: TRBD1
j_gene: TRBJ1-2
abundance: many
v_gene: TRBV24-1
CDR3aa: CATSDPTGAGYTF
CDR3nt: TGTGCCACCAGTGATCCCACAGGGGCTGGCTACACCTTC

d_gene: TRBD2
j_gene: TRBJ2-1
abundance: few
v_gene: TRBV10-3
CDR3aa: CAISGVAVAGTPNEQFF
CDR3nt: TGTGCCATCAGTGGGGTTGCGGTAGCGGGAACTCCCAATGAGCAGTTCTTC

d_gene: TRBD1
j_gene: TRBJ1-6
abundance: .
v_gene: TRBV2
CDR3aa: CASSDGTGYNTTLHF
CDR3nt: TGTGCCAGCAGTGACGGGACAGGGTATAACACAACCCTCCACTTT

d_gene: .
j_gene: TRBJ2-5
abundance: .
v_gene: TRBV19
CDR3aa: CASSIRGGYNEQYF
CDR3nt: TGTGCCAGTAGTATACGTGGCGGCTACAATGAGCAGTACTTC

d_gene: TRBD1
j_gene: TRBJ1-5
abundance: .
v_gene: TRBV6-1
CDR3aa: CASRLTGTGGGQPQHF
CDR3nt: TGTGCCAGCAGACTAACCGGGACAGGGGGTGGTCAGCCCCAGCATTTT

d_gene: .
j_gene: TRBJ2-5
abundance: many
v_gene: TRBV6-1
CDR3aa: CASRQSAETQYF
CDR3nt: TGTGCCAGCAGACAGTCAGCAGAGACCCAGTACTTC

d_gene: .
j_gene: TRBJ2-7
abundance: many
v_gene: TRBV20-1
CDR3aa: CSARQRFYEQYF
CDR3nt: TGCAGTGCTAGACAGCGGTTTTACGAGCAGTACTTC

d_gene: TRBD1
j_gene: TRBJ1-2
abundance: .
v_gene: TRBV7-9
CDR3aa: CASSYGTGTGTESLGGYTF
CDR3nt: TGTGCCAGCAGCTACGGAACGGGAACCGGGACAGAGAGTCTAGGCGGCTACACCTTC

d_gene: .
j_gene: TRBJ2-2
abundance: once
v_gene: TRBV28
CDR3aa: CASSAQRNTGELFF
CDR3nt: TGTGCCAGCAGTGCCCAGCGGAACACCGGGGAGCTGTTTTTT

d_gene: TRBD1
j_gene: TRBJ1-6
abundance: .
v_gene: TRBV30
CDR3aa: CAWTGGTNSPLHF
CDR3nt: TGTGCCTGGACAGGGGGTACTAATTCACCCCTCCACTTT

d_gene: .
j_gene: TRBJ2-1
abundance: once
v_gene: TRBV2
CDR3aa: CASSGRLASRYNEQFF
CDR3nt: TGTGCCAGCAGTGGAAGGCTTGCTAGCAGATACAATGAGCAGTTCTTC

d_gene: .
j_gene: TRBJ2-6
abundance: .
v_gene: TRBV28
CDR3aa: CASSLMGSSGANVLTF
CDR3nt: TGTGCCAGCAGTTTAATGGGCAGCTCTGGGGCCAACGTCCTGACTTTC

d_gene: TRBD1
j_gene: TRBJ1-3
abundance: .
v_gene: TRBV29-1
CDR3aa: CSVQKGASGNTIYF
CDR3nt: TGCAGCGTTCAGAAGGGGGCAAGTGGAAACACCATATATTTT

d_gene: .
j_gene: TRBJ2-7
abundance: .
v_gene: TRBV6-1
CDR3aa: CASGKFYEQYF
CDR3nt: TGTGCCAGCGGAAAATTCTACGAGCAGTACTTC

d_gene: .
j_gene: TRBJ2-6
abundance: few
v_gene: TRBV4-1
CDR3aa: CASSRVGVGANVLTF
CDR3nt: TGCGCCAGCAGCCGAGTAGGGGTCGGGGCCAACGTCCTGACTTTC

d_gene: .
j_gene: TRBJ1-4
abundance: many
v_gene: TRBV24-1
CDR3aa: CATSDYRDGNEKLFF
CDR3nt: TGTGCCACCAGTGATTACCGGGACGGTAATGAAAAACTGTTTTTT

d_gene: .
j_gene: TRBJ1-1
abundance: .
v_gene: TRBV28
CDR3aa: CASSFPIHTEAFF
CDR3nt: TGCGCCAGCAGTTTCCCCATTCACACTGAAGCTTTCTTT

d_gene: .
j_gene: TRBJ2-5
abundance: .
v_gene: TRBV20-1
CDR3aa: CSADTPRGETQYF
CDR3nt: TGCAGTGCTGATACCCCCAGGGGCGAGACCCAGTACTTC